Described below is a single T cell receptor (beta chain) sequence and its context. The data originate from a study of T cell responses to AZD1222 COVID-19 vaccine. The CDR3 length is 20 residues. Per germline, CDR1 SNHLY and CDR2 FYNNEI. The trim removed 7 bases at V and 1 base at J, leaving 14 bases unmatched. Profiling relied on immunoSEQ multiplex PCR, and the TCRdb table lists in-frame clones only, not all of them. The repertoire holds about 150,000 clones, more than 75% seen once, with under 20% in the top ten. The chain combines TRBV2 with TRBJ2-1; 15 bases are a match to TRBD2. The TCR sequence derives from an adult in good health. Sequences were derived from peripheral blood, sampled on day 0 of AZD1222 vaccination. The DNA of the CDR3 is TGTGCCAGCATGACAGCCGGACTAGCGGGAGGGCCCTATTCCTACAATGAGCAGTTCTTC. This encodes CASMTAGLAGGPYSYNEQFF.